These 23 T cell receptor beta chains were all obtained from the same sample, sequenced in a study of CD8 T cells in ankylosing spondylitis. TCRdb passed the 5' RACE reads through MiXCR, listing each CDR3 protein once. The repertoire has approximately 250,000 distinct CDR3 sequences, 32% of them found once; the top ten carry roughly 4.2%. The material sequenced was blood, either unsorted or a sorted T cell fraction (not recorded which). These receptors were collected from a male donor with ankylosing spondylitis or in good health (not recorded which).

The table lists this clonotype with a few counts. The chain uses TRBV20-1 and TRBJ2-7; TRBD1 matches at 7 bases. Germline-derived CDR1 and CDR2 are DFQATT and SNEGSKA (reference sequence). The CDR3 extends over 13 amino acids. Unmatched junction bases numbered 6, after V lost 1 base and J lost 6 bases. CDR3 sequence (DNA): TGCAGTGCTAGAGGACAGGGATGGTTCGAGCAGTACTTC. It translates to CSARGQGWFEQYF.

The V call is TRBV6-1, the J call TRBJ1-5; TRBD1 might be the D (5 bases). The germline CDR1 and CDR2 sequences are MNHNS and SASEGT. Trimming removed 10 bases from V and 3 bases from J, with 13 bases in between. The CDR3 totals 13 residues. CDR3 sequence (DNA): TGTGCCACAGGGAAGGGCTACAATCAGCCCCAGCATTTT. Translating it yields CATGKGYNQPQHF.

This rearrangement joins TRBV10-2 to TRBJ1-2, with D perhaps TRBD1 (5 bases). V dropped 6 bases and J dropped 2 bases, with 10 bases sitting between them. The CDR3 runs 13 residues. CDR1 is WSHSY and CDR2 is SAAADI in the germline V gene. The CDR3 region has the DNA TGCGCCAGCAGCGGGGGTCTCAACTATGGCTACACCTTC. Amino acids: CASSGGLNYGYTF.

The sample holds many counts of this clonotype. Relative to the germline gene, one junction end is altered; a read error may explain this. V usage is TRBV7-7 and J usage is TRBJ2-1; 7 bases fit TRBD1. Germline lookup yields CDR1 SSHAT and CDR2 FNYEAQ (reference sequence). CDR3 length equals 14 residues. CDR3 bases: TGTGCTAGCAGCCTTCGACAGGGCTCCGTTGAGCAGTTCTTC. Its translation: CASSLRQGSVEQFF.

A few counts support this clonotype. The gene calls are TRBV6-5 and TRBJ2-7; 7 positions match TRBD2. The V and J ends lost 4 bases and 5 bases, in that order; junction bases with no gene match: 5. The CDR3 loop spans 13 amino acids. From germline, CDR1 is MNHEY and CDR2 SVGAGI. The CDR3 coding sequence is TGTGCCAGCAGTTCCCTGGGGAGGGACGAGCAGTACTTC. This codes for CASSSLGRDEQYF.

This clonotype was picked up a small number of times. This chain connects TRBV20-1 to TRBJ1-1, with 9 bases lining up with TRBD1. The germline CDR1 and CDR2 sequences are DFQATT and SNEGSKA (reference sequence). V was pared by 6 bases and J by 3 bases, with 11 bases of the junction left unmatched. The CDR3 loop spans 15 amino acids. The CDR3 loop reads CSADGYRGPDTEAFF. CDR3 nucleotides: TGCAGTGCAGACGGGTACAGGGGGCCGGACACTGAAGCTTTCTTT.

The genes are TRBV2 and TRBJ2-5; D remains unclear. The ends were cut back, 3 bases at V and 4 bases at J, with 6 bases in the middle. CDR1 and CDR2 (germline): SNHLY, FYNNEI. CDR3 size: 12 residues. Written as DNA, the CDR3 is TGTGCCAGCAGTGACAGACTAGAGACCCAGTACTTC. Translation gives CASSDRLETQYF.

This clonotype turned up a few times. The J gene is TRBJ2-7, the V gene TRBV6-5, with D perhaps TRBD1 (5 bases). The CDR3 spans 14 residues. The V and J ends lost 3 bases and 6 bases respectively, with 15 bases between them. Germline V CDR1 and CDR2: MNHEY, SVGAGI. CDR3 region: CASSYGQGTREQYF. In nucleotides, the CDR3 is TGTGCCAGCAGTTATGGGCAGGGCACCCGCGAGCAGTACTTC.

This clonotype was recorded a few times. The rearrangement links TRBV20-1 to TRBJ1-2, with 7 nucleotides matching TRBD1. The CDR3 has 14 residues. V shed 3 bases, J shed 5 bases, and the junction held 9 bases outside the gene matches. Germline V CDR1 and CDR2: DFQATT, SNEGSKA (reference sequence). In DNA form, the CDR3 reads TGCAGTGCTAGCACCGGACAGGCGACGTATGGCTACACCTTC. It yields the protein CSASTGQATYGYTF.

This clonotype was seen a few times. The chain couples TRBV5-1 to TRBJ1-1, with TRBD1 identical over 7 bases. The CDR3 runs to 12 residues. Looked up from germline, CDR1 is SGHRS and CDR2 is YFSETQ. The junction had 7 bases not matched to a gene; V was cut back by 7 bases and J by 7 bases. The CDR3 DNA sequence: TGCGCCAGCGCAGGGGGGTTAGATGAAGCTTTCTTT. Translated, it gives CASAGGLDEAFF.

The V and J genes are TRBV5-1 and TRBJ2-3; unclear D gene. V lost 0 bases and J lost 0, with 11 bases in between. This CDR3 spans 16 amino acids. Looked up from germline, CDR1 is SGHRS and CDR2 is YFSETQ. The CDR3 coding sequence is TGCGCCAGCAGCTTGGCGGCTAGATCTAGCACAGATACGCAGTATTTT. It codes for CASSLAARSSTDTQYF.

This clonotype was counted between two and nine times. The chain recombines TRBV7-3 with TRBJ2-2; D perhaps matches TRBD1 (5 bases). Germline loops: CDR1 SGHTA, CDR2 FQGTGA. Between the trimmed V and J ends, which lost 2 bases and 3 bases, there was a span of 10 bases. The CDR3 contains 15 residues. The DNA of the CDR3 is TGTGCCAGCAGCTTAGGCAGGGAAGACACCGGGGAGCTGTTTTTT. Translating it yields CASSLGREDTGELFF.

The chain uses TRBV5-1 and TRBJ2-5; D is unclear. V was shortened by 7 bases and J by 5 bases, with 9 bases between the two germline ends. Germline-derived CDR1 and CDR2 are SGHRS and YFSETQ. This CDR3 region has 11 residues. The CDR3 nucleotides are TGCGCCAGCCCGCTACGGGAGACCCAGTACTTC. Its translation is CASPLRETQYF.

This clonotype was picked up a small number of times. This chain joins TRBV20-1 and TRBJ1-1, with TRBD1 matching 10 bases. Germline assignment: CDR1 DFQATT and CDR2 SNEGSKA (reference sequence). This CDR3 has 13 residues. The CDR3 DNA is TGCAGAGCCTCCGGGACAGGGGCCACTGAAGCTTTCTTT. Translated: CRASGTGATEAFF.

The chain recombines TRBV7-2 with TRBJ1-6; 8 nucleotides line up with TRBD1. The CDR3 consists of 16 residues. Germline CDR1 and CDR2: SGHTA and FQGNSA. The J segment lost 10 bases and the V segment lost 3 bases, leaving 11 bases of the junction unmatched. The CDR3 DNA reads as TGTGCCAGCAGCTTGGAGCGGCAGGGGGCCGGGTCACCCCTCCACTTT. Translating gives CASSLERQGAGSPLHF.

This clonotype has a handful of counts. The rearrangement joins TRBV10-2 to TRBJ2-3; 12 nucleotides align to TRBD2. V lost 6 bases to trimming and J lost 1 base; unmatched junction nucleotides: 8. Germline-derived CDR1 and CDR2 are WSHSY and SAAADI. The CDR3 covers 17 residues. The CDR3 is CASSPTRLAGGTDTQYF. The CDR3 nucleotides read TGCGCCAGCAGCCCAACGAGACTAGCGGGGGGCACAGATACGCAGTATTTT.

A single count supports this clonotype. The chain combines TRBV11-1 with TRBJ2-1; the D gene is possibly TRBD2 (5 bases). CDR1 and CDR2 (germline): SGHAT, FQDESV (reference sequence). The germline V and J ends were trimmed by 5 bases and 1 base, with 15 bases remaining between them. The CDR3 totals 16 residues. This chain's CDR3 is CASSGSRVRSYNEQFF. In nucleotides, the CDR3 is TGTGCCAGCAGCGGATCGCGGGTGCGTTCCTACAATGAGCAGTTCTTC.

The V gene is TRBV5-1, the J gene TRBJ2-1; D is unclear. Trimming cost V 4 bases and J 0 bases, with 14 bases left between them. The CDR3 runs 16 residues. The germline gives CDR1 SGHRS, CDR2 YFSETQ. The CDR3 sequence is CASSPWTDSSYNEQFF. In DNA form, the CDR3 reads TGCGCCAGCAGCCCCTGGACCGATAGCTCCTACAATGAGCAGTTCTTC.

This clonotype has at least ten counts. This chain joins TRBV27 and TRBJ2-7, with 10 bases fitting TRBD1. Germline V gives CDR1 MNHEY, CDR2 SMNVEV (reference sequence). The V gene end was trimmed by 5 bases and the J gene end by 6 bases; junction bases not matched to a gene: 4. This CDR3 is 13 amino acids long. CDR3 sequence (DNA): TGTGCCAGCAGTCCCGGGACAGGGGTCGAGCAGTACTTC. It translates to CASSPGTGVEQYF.

The rearrangement uses TRBV12-3 or TRBV12-4 and TRBJ2-5; possibly TRBD2 for D (6 bases). V gave up 3 bases and J gave up 2 bases, with 10 bases separating them. The CDR3 sequence is 14 residues long. As DNA, the CDR3 is TGTGCCAGCAGTTTGCGGGGTATACAAGAGACCCAGTACTTC. It translates to CASSLRGIQETQYF.

This chain connects TRBV29-1 to TRBJ2-3; D might be TRBD2 (6 bases). V was trimmed by 8 bases and J by 3 bases, leaving 9 bases between them. The germline V gene encodes CDR1 SQVTM and CDR2 ANQGSEA. The CDR3 spans 11 residues. The DNA for the CDR3 is TGCAGCATGGAGGGAACAGATACGCAGTATTTT. Translation gives CSMEGTDTQYF.

The genes are TRBV7-9 and TRBJ2-1, with 9 bases aligning to TRBD2. Germline loops: CDR1 SEHNR, CDR2 FQNEAQ (reference sequence). The CDR3 extends over 15 amino acids. The V gene end was trimmed by 5 bases and the J gene end by 3 bases; junction bases not matched to a gene: 5. The CDR3 DNA sequence: TGTGCCAGCAGCACCAGCGGGGGGATCTACAATGAGCAGTTCTTC. As protein: CASSTSGGIYNEQFF.

This clonotype was picked up a small number of times. This sequence joins TRBV7-2 and TRBJ2-3; no definite D call. There are 13 residues in the CDR3. The germline CDR1 and CDR2 sequences are SGHTA and FQGNSA. Trimming pared 5 bases from V and 6 bases from J, leaving 12 bases between. CDR3 DNA sequence: TGTGCCAGCAGCCCGTCCAAAAAGGATACGCAGTATTTT. Translated: CASSPSKKDTQYF.